These T cell receptor beta chains were read from a single sample in a study of identical twins. A single record per CDR3 protein comes from TCRdb applying MiXCR to the 5' RACE reads. The sample lists 200,000 or so distinct CDR3 sequences; 7.5% were seen once. This sample also appeared in a second study, on yellow fever vaccine responses in identical twins.

Sequenced: memory (CD45RO+) T cells sorted from blood. All receptors derive from a woman younger than 35 in good health. Each CDR3 is given with its conserved first and last residue. A D gene is named only where the DNA matches it firmly. Clone size appears in some rows only: once, few, many, or a class for an expanded clone.

CASSLPSVDTQYF	TGCGCCAGCAGCCTTCCTAGCGTAGATACGCAGTATTTT	.	many	TRBJ2-3	TRBV10-2
CASRFLNTEAFF	TGTGCCAGCCGCTTCCTGAACACTGAAGCTTTCTTT	.	few	TRBJ1-1	TRBV28
CSVDSGSQETQYF	TGCAGCGTTGACTCGGGCTCGCAAGAGACCCAGTACTTC	.	few	TRBJ2-5	TRBV29-1
CASSPGTGRIETQYF	TGTGCCAGCAGCCCCGGGACAGGGAGGATAGAGACCCAGTACTTC	TRBD1	many	TRBJ2-5	TRBV7-2
CASSPRTSRNEQFF	TGCGCCAGCAGCCCCCGGACTAGCCGGAATGAGCAGTTCTTC	TRBD2	.	TRBJ2-1	TRBV5-1
CASSLVEQLNTGELFF	TGTGCCAGCAGCTTAGTTGAGCAACTTAACACCGGGGAGCTGTTTTTT	.	.	TRBJ2-2	TRBV11-2
CATSDSGIDAGELFF	TGTGCCACCAGTGATTCCGGGATAGACGCCGGGGAGCTGTTTTTT	.	many	TRBJ2-2	TRBV24-1
CASSSDGAGDEQYF	TGTGCCAGCAGCTCGGACGGCGCGGGAGACGAGCAGTACTTC	TRBD2	.	TRBJ2-7	TRBV7-3
CASSNYRVNYGYTF	TGTGCCAGCAGCAACTACAGAGTTAACTATGGCTACACCTTC	.	.	TRBJ1-2	TRBV5-6
CSANRESNTEAFF	TGCAGCGCAAACAGGGAATCTAACACTGAAGCTTTCTTT	.	.	TRBJ1-1	TRBV20-1
CASRGIDGTQYF	TGTGCCAGCAGAGGGATAGATGGTACGCAGTATTTT	.	few	TRBJ2-3	TRBV7-3
CASSAGANTEAFF	TGTGCCAGCAGTGCAGGGGCTAACACTGAAGCTTTCTTT	.	few	TRBJ1-1	TRBV2
CASSLTGLDEQFF	TGTGCCAGCAGCTTGACAGGGTTGGATGAGCAGTTCTTC	TRBD1	.	TRBJ2-1	TRBV7-2
CASSLELRNTEAFF	TGTGCCAGCAGCTTAGAGCTCAGGAACACTGAAGCTTTCTTT	.	many	TRBJ1-1	TRBV7-2
CASSLGGSSSYEQYF	TGTGCCAGCAGCTTAGGAGGTAGCAGCTCCTACGAGCAGTACTTC	.	many	TRBJ2-7	TRBV7-6
CASSFNRDRGETQYF	TGTGCCAGCAGCTTCAACCGGGACCGGGGGGAGACCCAGTACTTC	.	.	TRBJ2-5	TRBV11-2
CASSSGLDRDIQYF	TGTGCCAGCAGCTCCGGACTGGATAGGGACATTCAGTACTTC	.	many	TRBJ2-4	TRBV7-2
CASSEALAGVPLDTQYF	TGTGCCAGCAGTGAAGCGCTAGCGGGAGTTCCCCTAGATACGCAGTATTTT	TRBD2	.	TRBJ2-3	TRBV6-1
CASSFVRGNQETQYF	TGTGCCAGCAGCTTTGTCAGGGGGAACCAAGAGACCCAGTACTTC	TRBD1	.	TRBJ2-5	TRBV5-8
CASSPTGSYTEAFF	TGTGCCAGCAGCCCTACAGGGTCCTACACTGAAGCTTTCTTT	.	.	TRBJ1-1	TRBV7-3
CASSQDPGAGYEQYF	TGCGCCAGCAGCCAAGATCCAGGGGCTGGGTACGAGCAGTACTTC	.	once	TRBJ2-7	TRBV4-3
CASSVDRVTEAFF	TGTGCCAGCAGTGTCGACAGGGTTACTGAAGCTTTCTTT	TRBD1	few	TRBJ1-1	TRBV6-1
CASSYSPGRPNIQYF	TGTGCCAGCAGTTACTCACCGGGACGCCCAAACATTCAGTACTTC	.	.	TRBJ2-4	TRBV6-5
CASSQDIAGGFFSEQFF	TGCGCCAGCAGCCAAGATATAGCGGGAGGGTTCTTCAGTGAGCAGTTCTTC	TRBD2	many	TRBJ2-1	TRBV4-1
CASSLATGGNSPLHF	TGTGCCAGCAGCTTAGCGACAGGAGGAAATTCACCCCTCCACTTT	.	.	TRBJ1-6	TRBV11-1
CAISRLAGSNTGELFF	TGTGCCATCAGCCGACTAGCGGGGTCGAACACCGGGGAGCTGTTTTTT	TRBD2	few	TRBJ2-2	TRBV10-3
CSARDGQTSYNEQFF	TGCAGTGCTAGAGACGGACAGACCTCCTACAATGAGCAGTTCTTC	.	.	TRBJ2-1	TRBV20-1
CSVVSGGGETQYF	TGCAGCGTTGTATCCGGGGGCGGAGAGACCCAGTACTTC	.	few	TRBJ2-5	TRBV29-1
CASSGLPLEQYF	TGTGCCAGCTCCGGACTTCCCCTCGAGCAGTACTTC	.	.	TRBJ2-7	TRBV28
CASSLVRGPSLEVNTEAFF	TGTGCCAGCAGCTTAGTAAGGGGTCCCTCGTTAGAGGTGAACACTGAAGCTTTCTTT	.	few	TRBJ1-1	TRBV13
CASSPHRDRYNEQFF	TGTGCCAGCAGTCCCCACAGGGACCGTTACAATGAGCAGTTCTTC	.	many	TRBJ2-1	TRBV6-2/TRBV6-3
CASRLRASGQKETQYF	TGTGCCAGCAGACTCCGGGCGAGCGGACAAAAAGAGACCCAGTACTTC	.	many	TRBJ2-5	TRBV6-1
CSAVPGGLNEQFF	TGCAGTGCTGTGCCCGGCGGTCTGAATGAGCAGTTCTTC	.	many	TRBJ2-1	TRBV20-1
CASSRPGLAAVEQYF	TGTGCCAGCAGCCGACCGGGACTAGCGGCAGTCGAGCAGTACTTC	TRBD2	.	TRBJ2-7	TRBV6-2/TRBV6-3
CASSHVTSGGAGETQYF	TGTGCCAGCAGCCATGTGACTAGCGGCGGGGCGGGGGAGACCCAGTACTTC	TRBD2	many	TRBJ2-5	TRBV4-2
CASSIRSEGIQYF	TGTGCCAGTTCAATTCGGTCTGAGGGCATTCAGTACTTC	.	few	TRBJ2-4	TRBV14
CASSQAPPSGRRTGELFF	TGCGCCAGCAGCCAAGCACCCCCTAGCGGGAGGCGTACCGGGGAGCTGTTTTTT	TRBD2	.	TRBJ2-2	TRBV4-3
CASSLPTGFDNEQFF	TGTGCCAGCAGTCTACCGACAGGGTTCGACAATGAGCAGTTCTTC	TRBD1	many	TRBJ2-1	TRBV12-3/TRBV12-4
CASSLAQGTGTQYF	TGTGCCAGCAGTTTGGCACAGGGGACGGGGACCCAGTACTTC	TRBD1	few	TRBJ2-5	TRBV28
CASSFGQGRRDTQYF	TGTGCCAGCAGTTTCGGACAGGGGAGGAGAGATACGCAGTATTTT	TRBD1	many	TRBJ2-3	TRBV12-3/TRBV12-4
CASSSGYGTSNEQFF	TGTGCCAGCAGTTCTGGGTACGGGACTTCGAATGAGCAGTTCTTC	.	few	TRBJ2-1	TRBV27
CASSPGTGVGQPQHF	TGTGCCAGCAGTCCGGGGACAGGGGTAGGTCAGCCCCAGCATTTT	TRBD1	many	TRBJ1-5	TRBV28
CASSSGIKTQYF	TGTGCCAGCAGTTCCGGTATCAAGACCCAGTACTTC	.	.	TRBJ2-5	TRBV28
CASWDSDTGELFF	TGTGCCAGCTGGGACTCGGACACCGGGGAGCTGTTTTTT	.	.	TRBJ2-2	TRBV28
CAISSSGNEQFF	TGTGCCATCAGTTCTAGCGGAAATGAGCAGTTCTTC	TRBD2	many	TRBJ2-1	TRBV10-3
CAISESLGQGSMNTEAFF	TGTGCCATCAGTGAGTCGTTAGGACAGGGGTCCATGAACACTGAAGCTTTCTTT	TRBD1	many	TRBJ1-1	TRBV10-3
CASRDPGLHNEQFF	TGTGCCAGCAGAGATCCGGGACTACACAATGAGCAGTTCTTC	TRBD2	few	TRBJ2-1	TRBV6-2/TRBV6-3
CASRDGLHNEQFF	TGTGCCAGCAGGGATGGACTCCACAATGAGCAGTTCTTC	.	many	TRBJ2-1	TRBV12-3/TRBV12-4
CASSQRQGRSNEQFF	TGTGCCAGCAGCCAACGACAGGGTAGGAGCAATGAGCAGTTCTTC	TRBD1	few	TRBJ2-1	TRBV7-2